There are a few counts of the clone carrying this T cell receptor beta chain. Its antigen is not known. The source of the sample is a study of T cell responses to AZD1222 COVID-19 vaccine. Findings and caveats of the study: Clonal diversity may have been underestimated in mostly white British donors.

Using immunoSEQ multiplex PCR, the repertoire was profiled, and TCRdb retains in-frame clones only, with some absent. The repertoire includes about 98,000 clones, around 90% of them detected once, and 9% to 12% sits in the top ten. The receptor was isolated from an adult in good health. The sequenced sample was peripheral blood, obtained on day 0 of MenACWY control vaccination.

This CDR3 is CASSLGLAGDTQYF. In DNA form, the CDR3 reads TGTGCCAGCAGTCTTGGACTAGCGGGGGATACGCAGTATTTT. The chain carries TRBV6-2 or TRBV6-3 and TRBJ2-3; 12 bases fit TRBD2. Unmatched junction bases numbered 3, after V lost 5 bases and J lost 6 bases. Germline assignment: CDR1 MNHEY and CDR2 SVGEGT. The CDR3 totals 14 residues.